This entry lists 11 T cell receptor beta chains sequenced from one sample in a study of OX40 agonist ivuxolimab in advanced cancers. Clones were read by immunoSEQ multiplex PCR, and TCRdb kept only the in-frame ones, dropping some. The table shows 55,000 to 75,000 clones, with 70% to 90% occurring only once. Sequencing used CD4+ or CD8+ T cells sorted from blood, obtained in a trial of the OX40 agonist ivuxolimab. The receptors were gathered from an adult with an advanced solid tumor such as melanoma, head and neck, liver or kidney cancer.

This rearrangement joins TRBV15 to TRBJ1-4, with D tentatively TRBD1 (5 bases). Trimming pared 2 bases from V and 4 bases from J, leaving 11 bases between. This CDR3 has 15 amino acids. Germline V gene data show CDR1 as LNHNV and CDR2 as YYDKDF (reference sequence). The CDR3 is CATSRPDSRNEKLFF. The DNA for the CDR3 is TGTGCCACCAGCAGACCCGACAGCCGTAATGAAAAACTGTTTTTT.

The chain employs TRBV6-5 and TRBJ1-6, with 7 positions matching TRBD1. Germline values: CDR1 MNHEY, CDR2 SVGAGI. The CDR3 loop spans 14 amino acids. J gave up 8 bases and V 0 bases, and 1 base lay outside the gene matches. The DNA of the CDR3 is TGTGCCAGCAGTTACTCGACAGGGCATTCACCCCTCCACTTT. Residues: CASSYSTGHSPLHF.

The chain combines TRBV18 with TRBJ2-1; 7 nucleotides align to TRBD1. This CDR3 is 14 amino acids long. J gave up 8 bases and V 6 bases, and 10 bases lay outside the gene matches. Germline-derived CDR1 and CDR2 are KGHSH and LQKENI. CDR3 sequence: CASSPGTDNDEQFF. CDR3 in DNA: TGTGCCAGCTCTCCCGGGACAGACAACGATGAGCAGTTCTTC.

This chain joins TRBV4-3 and TRBJ2-1; 15 nucleotides agree with TRBD2. This CDR3 comprises 20 residues. The junction had 13 bases not matched to a gene; V was cut back by 4 bases and J by 3 bases. The germline V gene has CDR1 LGHNA and CDR2 YSLEER. The CDR3 protein is CASSRTGGLAGGRNYNEQFF. DNA of the CDR3: TGCGCCAGCAGCCGCACAGGGGGACTAGCGGGGGGCCGAAACTACAATGAGCAGTTCTTC.

This clone was seen only a few times. V usage is TRBV11-3 and J usage is TRBJ2-1; TRBD2 might be the D (5 bases). This CDR3 contains 12 residues. Germline assignment: CDR1 SGHNT and CDR2 YENEEA. Trimming cost V 5 bases and J 7 bases, with 9 bases left between them. For the CDR3, the DNA is TGTGCCAGCAGCCGGACTGGGAATGAGCAGTTCTTC. This codes for CASSRTGNEQFF. Full variable domain (remainder filled in from reference TRBV11-3 and TRBJ2-1): EAGVVQSPRYKIIEKKQPVAFWCNPISGHNTLYWYLQNLGQGPELLIRYENEEAVDDSQLPKDRFSAERLKGVDSTLKIQPAELGDSAVYLCASSRTGNEQFFGPGTRLTVL.

This clone was seen once. The V gene is TRBV12-5, the J gene TRBJ2-3; 7 bases align to TRBD1. The CDR3 sequence is 12 residues long. The trim removed 4 bases at V and 8 bases at J, leaving 3 bases unmatched. From germline, CDR1 is LGHNT and CDR2 FRNRAP. The CDR3 is CASGSAGGTQYF. CDR3 in DNA: TGTGCTAGTGGTTCCGCAGGGGGTACGCAGTATTTT.

This chain joins TRBV2 and TRBJ1-4; D is possibly TRBD1 (5 bases). V gave up 1 base and J gave up 2 bases, with 11 bases separating them. This CDR3 region has 16 residues. The germline V gene has CDR1 SNHLY and CDR2 FYNNEI. CDR3 sequence (DNA): TGTGCCAGCAGTGAAGAGAGGGCAGGGACTAATGAAAAACTGTTTTTT. This gives the protein CASSEERAGTNEKLFF.

The genes are TRBV7-2 and TRBJ1-3, with D hard to call. CDR3 length: 12 residues. The germline V gene has CDR1 SGHTA and CDR2 FQGNSA. V lost 5 bases and J lost 4, with 6 bases in between. CDR3 bases: TGTGCCAGCAGCACCCCCGGAAACACCATATATTTT. Protein product: CASSTPGNTIYF.

The sample holds one count of this clone. CDR3 sequence: CASSPGGTGGPYGYTF. The CDR3 nucleotides read TGTGCCAGCAGCCCCGGTGGGACAGGGGGCCCCTATGGCTACACCTTC. The chain employs TRBV5-4 and TRBJ1-2, with 12 bases identical to TRBD1. CDR3 length: 16 residues. From germline, CDR1 is SGHNT and CDR2 YYREEE (reference sequence). With 4 bases clipped from V and 4 bases from J, the junction kept 8 bases outside the gene matches.

The chain joins TRBV19 to TRBJ2-1; 10 positions match TRBD2. J lost 5 bases, V lost 4 bases, and 14 bases had no gene match. CDR3 size: 18 residues. In germline, CDR1 is LNHDA, CDR2 SQIVND (reference sequence). The CDR3 DNA reads TGTGCCAGTAGTACCCCATTCGGACTAGCGGCCAAGAACAATGAGCAGTTCTTC. It is translated as CASSTPFGLAAKNNEQFF.

The chain joins TRBV6-6 to TRBJ1-5; D may be TRBD1 (5 bases). The germline V gene encodes CDR1 MNHNY and CDR2 SVGAGI (reference sequence). The CDR3 contains 15 residues. Between the trimmed V and J ends, which lost 7 bases and 0 bases, there was a span of 13 bases. CDR3 DNA sequence: TGTGCCAGCACCTTAAGACAGAATAGCAATCAGCCCCAGCATTTT. This codes for CASTLRQNSNQPQHF.